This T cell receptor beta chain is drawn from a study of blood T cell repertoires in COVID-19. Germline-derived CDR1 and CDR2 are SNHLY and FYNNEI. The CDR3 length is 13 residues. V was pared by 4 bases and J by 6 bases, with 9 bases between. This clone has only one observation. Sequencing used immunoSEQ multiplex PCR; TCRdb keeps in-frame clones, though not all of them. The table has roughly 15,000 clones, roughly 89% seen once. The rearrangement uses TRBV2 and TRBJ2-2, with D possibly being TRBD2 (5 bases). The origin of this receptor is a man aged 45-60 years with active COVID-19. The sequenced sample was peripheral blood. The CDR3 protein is CASSGRRAGELFF. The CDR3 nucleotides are TGTGCCAGCAGTGGAAGGCGGGCCGGGGAGCTGTTTTTT.